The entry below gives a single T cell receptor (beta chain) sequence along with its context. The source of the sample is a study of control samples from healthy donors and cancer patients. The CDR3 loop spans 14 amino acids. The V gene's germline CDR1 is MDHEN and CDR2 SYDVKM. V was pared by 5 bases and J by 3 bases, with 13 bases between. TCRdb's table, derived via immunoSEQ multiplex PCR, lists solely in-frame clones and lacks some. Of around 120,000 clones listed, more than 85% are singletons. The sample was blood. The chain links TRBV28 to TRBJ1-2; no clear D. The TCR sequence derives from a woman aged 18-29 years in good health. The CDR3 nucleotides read TGTGCCAGCAGTCCGGACCGGACCTACTATGGCTACACCTTC. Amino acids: CASSPDRTYYGYTF.